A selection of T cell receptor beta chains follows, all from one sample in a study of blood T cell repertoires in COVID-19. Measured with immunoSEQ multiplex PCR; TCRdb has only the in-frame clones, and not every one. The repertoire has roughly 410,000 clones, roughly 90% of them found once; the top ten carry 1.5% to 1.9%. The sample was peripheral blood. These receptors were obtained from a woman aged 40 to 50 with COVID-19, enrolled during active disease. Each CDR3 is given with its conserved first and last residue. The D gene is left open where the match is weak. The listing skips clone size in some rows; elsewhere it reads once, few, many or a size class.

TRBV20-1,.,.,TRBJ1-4,CSASREKLFF,TGCAGTGCTAGTCGTGAAAAACTGTTTTTT
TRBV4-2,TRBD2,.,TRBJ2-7,CASSLSGRAYEQYF,TGTGCCAGCAGCCTTAGCGGGAGGGCCTACGAGCAGTACTTC
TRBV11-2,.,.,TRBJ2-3,CASSLDFGNTDTQYF,TGTGCCAGCAGCTTAGATTTCGGGAACACAGATACGCAGTATTTT
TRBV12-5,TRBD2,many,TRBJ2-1,CASGFLAGAPHNEQFF,TGTGCTAGTGGTTTTCTAGCGGGAGCTCCCCACAATGAGCAGTTCTTC
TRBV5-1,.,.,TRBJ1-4,CASSRLPTETSANEKLFF,TGCGCCAGCAGCCGCCTTCCGACAGAGACTTCAGCTAATGAAAAACTGTTTTTT
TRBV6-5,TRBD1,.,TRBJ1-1,CASSLRGLNTEAFF,TGTGCCAGCAGTCTCAGGGGGCTGAACACTGAAGCTTTCTTT
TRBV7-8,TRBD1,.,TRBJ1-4,CASSPQGRTEKLFF,TGTGCCAGCAGCCCACAGGGGCGGACTGAAAAACTGTTTTTT
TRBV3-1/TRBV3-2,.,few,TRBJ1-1,CASSQDFGHSNTEAFF,TGTGCCAGCAGCCAAGATTTCGGACATTCGAACACTGAAGCTTTCTTT
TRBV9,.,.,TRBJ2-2,CASSVFGSGRNTGELFF,TGTGCCAGCAGCGTATTCGGCAGCGGACGGAACACCGGGGAGCTGTTTTTT
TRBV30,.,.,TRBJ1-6,CAWSVAGLDSPLHF,TGTGCCTGGAGTGTGGCAGGATTAGATTCACCCCTCCACTTT
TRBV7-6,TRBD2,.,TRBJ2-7,CASSLAGGAGGISYEQYF,TGTGCCAGCAGCTTAGCCGGTGGGGCGGGAGGCATATCCTACGAGCAGTACTTC
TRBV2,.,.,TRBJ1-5,CASRRQTNSNQPQHF,TGTGCCAGCAGGAGACAAACAAATAGCAATCAGCCCCAGCATTTT
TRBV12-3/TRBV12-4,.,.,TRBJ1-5,CASSFAGYQPQHF,TGTGCCAGCAGTTTCGCGGGGTATCAGCCCCAGCATTTT
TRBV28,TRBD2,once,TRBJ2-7,CASGRAYAYEQYF,TGTGCCAGCGGGAGGGCCTATGCCTACGAGCAGTACTTC
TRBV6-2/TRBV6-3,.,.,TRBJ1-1,CASSYGSSGNTEAFF,TGTGCCAGCAGTTACGGGAGTTCGGGGAACACTGAAGCTTTCTTT
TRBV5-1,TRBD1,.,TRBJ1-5,CASSMTGGGQPQHF,TGCGCCAGCAGCATGACAGGGGGCGGGCAGCCCCAGCATTTT
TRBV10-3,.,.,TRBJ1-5,CAISEGRGNPPSQPQHF,TGTGCCATCAGTGAAGGCAGGGGAAATCCCCCCTCCCAGCCCCAGCATTTT
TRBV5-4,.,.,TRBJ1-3,CASSFYSSGNTIYF,TGTGCCAGCAGCTTTTACAGTTCGGGAAACACCATATATTTT
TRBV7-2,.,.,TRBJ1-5,CASSLVGGPYSNQPQHF,TGTGCCAGCAGCTTAGTCGGGGGACCCTATAGCAATCAGCCCCAGCATTTT
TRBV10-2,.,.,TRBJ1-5,CASSENTGTPSNQPQHF,TGCGCCAGCAGTGAGAACACCGGGACACCTAGCAATCAGCCCCAGCATTTT
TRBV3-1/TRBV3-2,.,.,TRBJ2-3,CASSQSGLITDTQYF,TGTGCCAGCAGCCAAAGCGGCCTTATCACAGATACGCAGTATTTT
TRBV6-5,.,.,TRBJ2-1,CASSLDSYNEQFF,TGTGCCAGCAGTCTAGACAGTTACAATGAGCAGTTCTTC
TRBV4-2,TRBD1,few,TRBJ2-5,CASSQVKGALETQYF,TGTGCCAGCAGCCAAGTAAAGGGGGCGCTGGAGACCCAGTACTTC
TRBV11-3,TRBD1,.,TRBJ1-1,CASSSTGTGDTEAFF,TGTGCCAGCAGCTCTACCGGGACAGGAGACACTGAAGCTTTCTTT
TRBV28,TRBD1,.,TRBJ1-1,CASRSEPGQGQAFF,TGTGCCAGCAGATCCGAACCGGGACAGGGCCAAGCTTTCTTT
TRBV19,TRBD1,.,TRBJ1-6,CASRAGQGGSPLHF,TGTGCCAGTAGGGCCGGACAGGGCGGATCACCCCTCCACTTT
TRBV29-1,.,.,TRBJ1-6,CSVNNQQGHPADSPLHF,TGCAGCGTTAATAACCAGCAGGGACACCCGGCAGATTCACCCCTCCACTTT
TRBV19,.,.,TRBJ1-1,CASSIGGLNTEAFF,TGTGCCAGTAGTATAGGAGGACTTAACACTGAAGCTTTCTTT
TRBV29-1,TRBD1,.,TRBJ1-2,CSHDHGTADGYTF,TGCAGTCACGACCATGGGACAGCTGATGGCTACACCTTC
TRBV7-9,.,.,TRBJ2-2,CASSSSGGGELFF,TGTGCCAGCAGCTCCTCCGGGGGCGGGGAGCTGTTTTTT
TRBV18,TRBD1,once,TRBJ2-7,CASSPGQGNYEQYF,TGTGCCAGCTCACCGGGACAGGGGAACTACGAGCAGTACTTC
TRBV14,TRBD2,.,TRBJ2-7,CASSPTSGFHYEQYF,TGTGCCAGCAGCCCTACTAGCGGGTTTCACTACGAGCAGTACTTC
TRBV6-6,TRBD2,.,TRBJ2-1,CASSSLAGVGEQFF,TGTGCCAGCAGTTCCCTGGCGGGAGTTGGTGAGCAGTTCTTC
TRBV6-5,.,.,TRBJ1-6,CASSSAGDSPLHF,TGTGCCAGCAGTTCGGCAGGGGATTCACCCCTCCACTTT